A single sample gave rise to the 29 T cell receptor beta chains below, sequenced in a study of radiotherapy plus CTLA-4 blockade in lung cancer. TCRdb's copy holds only in-frame clones and misses some; the assay was immunoSEQ multiplex PCR. The sample carries tens of thousands of clones, around 70% recorded once. The material was peripheral blood, obtained from a patient treated with radiotherapy plus ipilimumab. These receptor sequences come from a human donor with non-small cell lung cancer who had stable disease on radiotherapy plus ipilimumab.

This clone was seen only once. The chain recombines TRBV2 with TRBJ2-5; 7 bases line up with TRBD1. In germline, CDR1 is SNHLY, CDR2 FYNNEI. The CDR3 covers 13 residues. V shed 4 bases and J 2 bases; nucleotides not matched to a gene: 1. The CDR3 loop reads CASSGGQQETQYF. For the CDR3, the DNA is TGTGCCAGCAGTGGGGGACAGCAAGAGACCCAGTACTTC.

The count of this clone is one. The chain links TRBV11-3 to TRBJ2-2, with 9 positions matching TRBD1. This CDR3 has 17 amino acids. Germline V CDR1 and CDR2: SGHNT, YENEEA. V was pared by 8 bases and J by 4 bases, with 14 bases of the junction left unmatched. CDR3 DNA: TGTGCCAGCTCGCCCGGGCGGGACAGGGTCCGCACCGGGGAGCTGTTTTTT. Translated, it gives CASSPGRDRVRTGELFF.

The chain couples TRBV5-4 to TRBJ2-7, with 7 bases aligning to TRBD1. V shed 0 bases and J 3 bases; nucleotides not matched to a gene: 3. The CDR3 runs to 14 residues. Germline CDR1 SGHNT, CDR2 YYREEE (reference sequence). The CDR3 nucleotides are TGTGCCAGCAGCTTGGGAGCAGGGGGCTACGAGCAGTACTTC. It yields the protein CASSLGAGGYEQYF.

The chain has TRBV5-4 and TRBJ2-5; D is perhaps TRBD2 (6 bases). Trimming cost V 7 bases and J 6 bases, with 28 bases left between them. CDR3 length: 17 amino acids. In germline, CDR1 is SGHNT, CDR2 YYREEE (reference sequence). Here the CDR3 reads CASSPSTMEGKRKTQYF. CDR3 nucleotides: TGTGCCAGCTCCCCTTCGACGATGGAGGGGAAGCGAAAGACCCAGTACTTC.

The chain is built from TRBV6-5 and TRBJ2-1, with 9 bases matching TRBD1. The CDR3 has 15 residues. The germline CDR1 and CDR2 sequences are MNHEY and SVGAGI. Trimming at V came to 6 bases and at J to 6 bases, leaving 9 bases not matched to a gene. The CDR3 DNA follows: TGTGCCAGCAGCCCGACAGGGGGATTGGGCAATGAGCAGTTCTTC. This sequence encodes CASSPTGGLGNEQFF.

The V and J genes are TRBV6-6 and TRBJ2-3, with 7 nucleotides matching TRBD1. This CDR3 has 16 residues. Germline trimming cut 3 bases from V and 0 bases from J; bases unmatched to any gene: 6. Germline V gene sequence: CDR1 MNHNY, CDR2 SVGAGI (reference sequence). CDR3 sequence reads: CASSYVRGSSTDTQYF. In DNA, the CDR3 is TGTGCCAGCAGTTATGTCAGGGGGAGTAGCACAGATACGCAGTATTTT.

The count of this clone is one. The chain has TRBV11-3 and TRBJ1-1; possible D gene TRBD1, 5 bases. The CDR3 sequence is 13 residues long. Germline V CDR1 and CDR2: SGHNT, YENEEA. Trimming cost V 2 bases and J 2 bases, with 6 bases left between them. The CDR3 loop is CASSLQGNTEAFF. The CDR3 region has the DNA TGTGCCAGCAGCTTACAGGGAAACACTGAAGCTTTCTTT.

This clone has just a few counts. This chain uses TRBV4-2 with TRBJ2-7; D perhaps matches TRBD1 (5 bases). The germline V gene encodes CDR1 LGHNA and CDR2 YNFKEQ. The CDR3 is 15 residues long. V was pared by 0 bases and J by 2 bases, with 11 bases between. CDR3 in amino acids: CASSQDPGITYEQYF. Written as DNA, the CDR3 is TGTGCCAGCAGCCAAGATCCAGGGATCACCTACGAGCAGTACTTC.

This chain links TRBV6-1 with TRBJ2-7; a possible D gene is TRBD2 (5 bases). The CDR3 is 14 amino acids. The germline V gene encodes CDR1 MNHNS and CDR2 SASEGT. Trimming removed 4 bases at V and 1 base at J, with 11 bases between. The CDR3 reads CASSVSPGSYEQYF. The CDR3 DNA sequence: TGTGCCAGCAGTGTCTCACCGGGGTCCTACGAGCAGTACTTC.

This chain joins TRBV6-1 and TRBJ1-6; the D gene is possibly TRBD1 (6 bases). This CDR3 comprises 15 residues. From germline, CDR1 is MNHNS and CDR2 SASEGT. Trimming stripped 4 bases from V and 10 bases from J, with 17 bases between. The CDR3, as DNA: TGTGCCAGCAGTGTCCTGGGAGGGGGTCAATCACCCCTCCACTTT. Protein product: CASSVLGGGQSPLHF.

The chain combines TRBV11-3 with TRBJ1-1, with D possibly matching TRBD1 (5 bases). The CDR3 is 17 residues long. The ends were cut back, 1 base at V and 3 bases at J, with 18 bases in the middle. Germline-derived CDR1 and CDR2 are SGHNT and YENEEA. CDR3 residues: CASSLAGFVIQDTEAFF. In nucleotides, the CDR3 is TGTGCCAGCAGCTTAGCAGGGTTCGTTATACAGGACACTGAAGCTTTCTTT.

With respect to this clone: Distinct nucleotide sequences in the sample also encode this CDR3. The chain is built from TRBV5-6 and TRBJ1-2; TRBD1 aligns across 9 bases. Germline-derived CDR1 and CDR2 are SGHDT and YYEEEE. J was trimmed by 8 bases and V by 4 bases; bases with no gene match: 12. CDR3 length: 15 residues. CDR3 residues: CASSQWDREGQGYTF. For the CDR3, the DNA is TGTGCCAGCAGCCAATGGGACAGGGAGGGCCAGGGCTACACCTTC.

This clone has ten or more counts. The chain recombines TRBV6-5 with TRBJ1-6; a weak D match, TRBD1 (5 bases). The V and J ends lost 0 bases and 9 bases respectively, with 12 bases between them. CDR1 and CDR2 (germline): MNHEY, SVGAGI. There are 15 residues in the CDR3. CDR3 sequence reads: CASSYSNIGGSPLHF. Here the CDR3 DNA reads TGTGCCAGCAGTTACTCTAACATCGGGGGTTCACCCCTCCACTTT.

The chain is built from TRBV11-3 and TRBJ2-6; D is perhaps TRBD1 (6 bases). This CDR3 has 15 residues. Germline values: CDR1 SGHNT, CDR2 YENEEA. Trimming cost V 4 bases and J 4 bases, with 11 bases left between them. The CDR3 nucleotides are TGTGCCAGCAGCTCCGCAGGGGCAGGGGCCAACGTCCTGACTTTC. It translates to CASSSAGAGANVLTF.

The CDR3 DNA follows: TGTGCCAGCAGCGGACTCATAAACACCGGGGAGCTGTTTTTT. This codes for CASSGLINTGELFF. V is TRBV11-2 and J is TRBJ2-2; D might be TRBD2 (5 bases). The CDR3 is 14 amino acids. The ends were cut back, 5 bases at V and 2 bases at J, with 9 bases in the middle. CDR1 and CDR2 (germline): SGHAT, FQNNGV.

The CDR3 region has the DNA TGCGCCAGCAGCCCGAGCCAGGGGTGGGAGCTGTTTTTT. Encoded protein: CASSPSQGWELFF. The chain combines TRBV4-3 with TRBJ2-2; D is possibly TRBD1 (6 bases). The CDR3 contains 13 residues. Germline loops: CDR1 LGHNA, CDR2 YSLEER. V dropped 4 bases and J dropped 9 bases, with 12 bases sitting between them.

This clone was observed a handful of times. The V gene is TRBV30, the J gene TRBJ1-1; possible D gene TRBD1, 5 bases. V lost 5 bases to trimming and J lost 7 bases, with 11 bases between them. The CDR3 totals 11 residues. In germline, CDR1 is GTSNPN, CDR2 SVGIG (reference sequence). This CDR3 is CAWADRNEAFF. The CDR3 DNA reads TGTGCCTGGGCCGACAGAAATGAAGCTTTCTTT.

This chain uses TRBV6-5 with TRBJ1-6, with D possibly TRBD1 on 6 matching bases. The CDR3 has 13 residues. With 8 bases removed from V and 9 bases from J, the gap between germline ends came to 14 bases. Germline loops: CDR1 MNHEY, CDR2 SVGAGI. The CDR3 DNA sequence: TGTGCCAGCCGGGCACAACAGGGTTCACCCCTCCACTTT. Translated: CASRAQQGSPLHF.

This clone was counted between two and nine times. The chain couples TRBV5-1 to TRBJ1-6, with 7 nucleotides matching TRBD1. Germline lookup yields CDR1 SGHRS and CDR2 YFSETQ. Trimming at V came to 6 bases and at J to 7 bases, leaving 4 bases not matched to a gene. The CDR3 contains 13 residues. The CDR3 is CASNDRENSPLHF. The DNA of the CDR3 is TGCGCCAGCAACGACAGGGAGAATTCACCCCTCCACTTT.

This clone was recorded once. The chain employs TRBV5-1 and TRBJ2-5; D possibly corresponds to TRBD2 (5 bases). In germline, CDR1 is SGHRS, CDR2 YFSETQ. Trimming cost V 1 base and J 5 bases, with 9 bases left between them. The CDR3 spans 13 residues. The CDR3 DNA reads TGCGCCAGCAGCTTGTTGCGGGCGGAGACCCAGTACTTC. Amino acids: CASSLLRAETQYF.

The V gene is TRBV30, the J gene TRBJ1-4; TRBD1 matches at 11 bases. The germline gives CDR1 GTSNPN, CDR2 SVGIG (reference sequence). With 3 bases clipped from V and 10 bases from J, the junction kept 7 bases outside the gene matches. This CDR3 has 14 amino acids. The CDR3 DNA follows: TGTGCCTGGAGAGCCGGACAGGGGGCGAGAAAACTGTTTTTT. This gives the protein CAWRAGQGARKLFF.

In this sample, this clone turned up once. This chain links TRBV11-2 with TRBJ2-5; TRBD2 might be the D (5 bases). CDR1 SGHAT and CDR2 FQNNGV come from the germline V gene. The CDR3 is made up of 13 amino acids. Between the trimmed V and J ends, which lost 9 bases and 2 bases, there was a span of 13 bases. The CDR3 here is CASLPRGQETQYF. CDR3 bases: TGTGCCAGTCTGCCCCGGGGACAAGAGACCCAGTACTTC.

The J gene is TRBJ2-7, the V gene TRBV7-2; 11 bases match TRBD1. V lost 5 bases to trimming and J lost 6 bases; unmatched junction nucleotides: 6. The CDR3 loop spans 14 amino acids. Germline CDR1 is SGHTA and CDR2 is FQGNSA. The CDR3: CASSVGQGAGEQYF. DNA for the CDR3: TGTGCCAGCAGCGTAGGACAGGGGGCGGGCGAGCAGTACTTC.

The gene calls are TRBV10-3 and TRBJ1-1, with TRBD1 matching 7 bases. Germline-derived CDR1 and CDR2 are ENHRY and SYGVKD. V shed 0 bases and J 3 bases; nucleotides not matched to a gene: 10. The CDR3 has 17 residues. CDR3 in DNA: TGTGCCATCAGTGAGTCCGTTGTAAGACAGGGACACACTGAAGCTTTCTTT. Translated, it gives CAISESVVRQGHTEAFF.

The rearrangement links TRBV4-2 to TRBJ1-2, with 7 positions matching TRBD1. There are 15 residues in the CDR3. V gave up 1 base and J gave up 5 bases; unmatched junction bases: 7. Germline CDR1 LGHNA, CDR2 YNFKEQ. As DNA, the CDR3 is TGTGCCAGCAGCCAAGCCGGGACAGTTTTTTATGGCTACACCTTC. Its protein product is CASSQAGTVFYGYTF.

The CDR3 DNA sequence: TGTGCCAGTAGTTTAGGCAGGGAGACCCAGTACTTC. The encoded protein is CASSLGRETQYF. The J gene is TRBJ2-5, the V gene TRBV19; no clear D gene. Trimming pared 5 bases from V and 5 bases from J, leaving 9 bases between. The CDR3 extends over 12 amino acids. The V gene's germline CDR1 is LNHDA and CDR2 SQIVND (reference sequence). Looking up the rest from reference TRBV19 and TRBJ2-5 gives the full variable domain: DGGITQSPKYLFRKEGQNVTLSCEQNLNHDAMYWYRQDPGQGLRLIYYSQIVNDFQKGDIAEGYSVSREKKESFPLTVTSAQKNPTAFYLCASSLGRETQYFGPGTRLLVL.

The chain joins TRBV29-1 to TRBJ1-2, with 7 bases identical to TRBD1. V trimming: 4 bases; J trimming: 3 bases; junction bases outside the gene matches: 8. CDR1 and CDR2 (germline): SQVTM, ANQGSEA. The CDR3 sequence is 14 residues long. This chain's CDR3 is CSVVGGQRDYGYTF. The CDR3 DNA sequence: TGCAGCGTTGTTGGGGGACAGCGAGACTATGGCTACACCTTC.

This clone was picked up a small number of times. This sequence joins TRBV10-1 and TRBJ2-6; D not certain. The CDR3 totals 15 residues. The V gene lost 3 bases and the J gene lost 0 bases, with 6 bases spanning the gap. The germline CDR1 and CDR2 sequences are WNHNN and SYGVQD (reference sequence). The CDR3 nucleotides read TGCGCCAGCAGTGAAGGCGGCTCTGGGGCCAACGTCCTGACTTTC. Translating gives CASSEGGSGANVLTF.

This clone was recorded once. In DNA form, the CDR3 reads TGTGCCAGCAGCCAAAAGACCTCGACAGGGTACACCTTC. It is translated as CASSQKTSTGYTF. V usage is TRBV4-2 and J usage is TRBJ1-2; 7 nucleotides agree with TRBD1. V lost 2 bases and J lost 11; bases outside the gene matches: 8. Germline V gives CDR1 LGHNA, CDR2 YNFKEQ. The length of the CDR3 is 13 residues.